This TCR beta chain derives from a study of OX40 agonist ivuxolimab in advanced cancers. Turning to the overall study: Ivuxolimab, which targeted the costimulatory receptor OX40 (CD134), was an agonistic, fully human IgG2 monoclonal antibody. Of the roughly 52 dose-escalation patients, hepatocellular carcinoma was present in about 20, melanoma in around 15, renal cell carcinoma in 9 and head and neck cancer in 9. A male proportion of 75% to 85% and a mean age of about 60 years, ranging from about 23 to 90, were recorded for the dose-escalation cohort. The point of sequencing TCRbeta in the periphery was to test whether ivuxolimab changed TCR sequence diversity and drove clonal T-cell expansion. Patients were allowed to have had prior anti-PD-1, anti-PD-L1 or anti-CTLA-4 therapy, and more than 35% of the dose-escalation patients had been treated with checkpoint inhibitors. Partial responses occurred in three dose-escalation patients: two with cutaneous melanoma and one with hepatocellular carcinoma. Intravenous ivuxolimab was administered to patients every 2 weeks at six dose levels: 0.01, 0.1, 0.3, 1.5, 3 and 10 mg/kg. The paper reports the monotherapy dose-escalation portion (N of about 56 patients) of the phase I ivuxolimab trial. Overall results and qualifications from the work: After ivuxolimab, CD8+ T cells had more expanded clones than CD4+ T cells on average. Antigen specificity was not determined for the clonally expanded peripheral T cells. At doses of 0.1 to 3.0 mg/kg, clonal expansion of both CD4+ and CD8+ blood T cells was observed from baseline to week 6. In the 0.1-3.0 mg/kg groups, partial responders were among the patients with the lowest normalized peripheral clonal expansion, particularly in CD8+ T cells. Low levels of normalized T-cell clonal expansion were also shown by some nonresponding patients.

As to this clone: What this receptor recognizes is not known. No clone much larger than this one lies a single base away; base qualities are absent.

To sequence the TCRbeta CDR3 region, genomic DNA was isolated from the sorted cells. TCRbeta CDR3 regions were sequenced using the immunoSEQ Assay. TCRdb re-hosts the immuneACCESS table, in-frame sequences only. Its copies lack some clones; in the studies checked, an unresolved V gene accounts for under half of them, and the cause for the rest is not known. Recorded for this sample are approximately 91,000 clones; roughly 89% of them occurred a single time. Of the sample, over 0.4% falls within the top ten clones. The trial excluded patients who had a history of autoimmune disease or were on systemic immunosuppression. Peripheral blood for TCR sequencing was collected from all dose cohorts at baseline, on cycle 4 day 1, and on cycle 7 day 1. Samples came from an open-label, multicenter, first-in-human phase I dose-escalation trial of ivuxolimab. The trial enrolled adults with locally advanced or metastatic head and neck squamous cell, hepatocellular, melanoma or renal cell carcinoma. Before TCR sequencing, CD4+ T cells and CD8+ T cells were sorted from peripheral blood as separate populations.

The germline V gene supplies CDR1 SGHRS and CDR2 YFSETQ. The V and J ends are trimmed by 3 bases and 0 bases, leaving 6 bases between them. The CDR3 holds 13 amino acids from the cysteine to the phenylalanine. Just CDR3 DNA is preserved here, 39 bases in frame from base 1. The input for sequencing was CD4+ or CD8+ T cells sorted from blood, taken in a trial of the OX40 agonist ivuxolimab. The origin of this receptor is an adult with an advanced solid tumor such as melanoma, head and neck, liver or kidney cancer. The chain is assembled from TRBV5-1 and TRBJ1-1, with no D gene named confidently. The DNA sequence is given as TGCGCCAGCAGCTCCGTTGTGAACACTGAAGCTTTCTTT. This encodes CASSSVVNTEAFF.